The TCR beta chain described here comes from a study of blood T cell repertoires in COVID-19. Study details: PBMCs, B-cell-depleted T cells, or T cells were the source of the cDNA or gDNA that made up the material.

Two consecutive negative NP/OP PCR tests, clearance, or resolved symptoms defined Cohort 3 recovery. The CDR3 length is 13 residues. Trimming left V 2 bases short and J 3 bases short, with 10 bases between. Per germline, CDR1 GTSNPN and CDR2 SVGIG (reference sequence). Original analysis: Amplified reference gene primers provided the basis for estimating nucleated cell counts. Generated by immunoSEQ multiplex PCR, the TCRdb table keeps only in-frame clones and is missing some. The DNA gave D and trimming, while V, J and clone size come from that table. The table records some 530,000 clones, 88% of them present only once.

Sequenced sample: PBMCs or T cells enriched from blood (not recorded which). The sequence derives from a woman in her fifties or sixties who had recovered from COVID-19. This chain joins TRBV30 and TRBJ1-2; perhaps TRBD1 as D (5 bases). The CDR3 DNA reads as TGTGCCTGGAGTAAGGAGGGACACTATGGCTACACCTTC. It specifies CAWSKEGHYGYTF.